This TCR beta chain is from a study of beta chain features in type 1 diabetes. Findings and limits, study-wide: Shorter TCRB CDR3s, moderately but significantly so, marked every one of the four CD4+ subsets in Type 1 diabetes patients. PCR might preferentially amplify shorter templates, equally in patients and controls. When cDNA is sequenced, cells with high TCR expression could be over-represented.

Germline V gene data show CDR1 as GTSNPN and CDR2 as SVGIG (reference sequence). The CDR3 is made up of 14 amino acids. V was cut by 3 bases and J by 7 bases, with 16 bases left in between. Of the isolated RNA, all was reverse transcribed, and so the sequenced material was expressed TCRB transcripts. Only in-frame clones appear in the TCRdb table, and some are missing; sequencing was by immunoSEQ multiplex PCR. Of about 140,000 clones listed, about an eighth were seen once; the top ten hold about 1.3%. To note about this clone: The antigen is unknown.

V is TRBV30 and J is TRBJ2-1; no firm D call. The specimen sequenced was central memory CD4+ T cells from blood. The sequence was collected from a man between 18 and 35 years old with type 1 diabetes. This CDR3 reads CAWRQDPPGNEQFF. CDR3 DNA sequence: TGTGCCTGGAGGCAGGACCCCCCTGGGAATGAGCAGTTCTTC.